The 20 T cell receptor beta chains listed next were all sequenced from one sample in a study of cytomegalovirus exposure and HLA in healthy donors. 13 Jbeta primers and 60 Vbeta primers were used for the PCR. Measured with immunoSEQ multiplex PCR; TCRdb has only the in-frame clones, and not every one. The sample holds roughly 130,000 clones; around 79% are singletons and the top ten take roughly 0.87%. The sequenced sample consisted of PBMCs. The receptor source for this set is a man between 18 and 35 years old in good health and CMV-seronegative.

The gene calls are TRBV5-5 and TRBJ2-4; D perhaps matches TRBD2 (6 bases). With 4 bases removed from V and 1 base from J, the gap between germline ends came to 15 bases. The germline CDR1 and CDR2 sequences are SGHKS and YYEKEE (reference sequence). The CDR3 is 16 residues long. CDR3 sequence: CASSPRVGGAKNIQYF. As DNA, the CDR3 is TGTGCCAGCAGCCCGAGGGTTGGGGGGGCCAAAAACATTCAGTACTTC.

This rearrangement joins TRBV6-5 to TRBJ2-1, with 8 bases matching TRBD2. This CDR3 region has 13 residues. V lost 5 bases, J lost 9 bases, and 6 bases stayed unmatched. Germline CDR1 is MNHEY and CDR2 is SVGAGI. The CDR3 sequence: CASSEKGTSEQFF. CDR3 coding DNA: TGTGCCAGCAGTGAAAAGGGGACTAGTGAGCAGTTCTTC.

V gene TRBV4-3 combines with J gene TRBJ1-2; 9 nucleotides align to TRBD1. The CDR3 is made up of 16 amino acids. With 2 bases clipped from V and 4 bases from J, the junction kept 8 bases outside the gene matches. In germline, CDR1 is LGHNA, CDR2 YSLEER. CDR3 nucleotides: TGCGCCAGCAGCCAACGCCTCCCGGGACAGGGCTATGGCTACACCTTC. Translation: CASSQRLPGQGYGYTF.

This clone turned up a few times. The chain combines TRBV6-5 with TRBJ1-5, with TRBD1 identical over 7 bases. The junction had 2 bases not matched to a gene; V was cut back by 4 bases and J by 11 bases. The CDR3 has 11 amino acids. CDR1 and CDR2 (germline): MNHEY, SVGAGI. CDR3 loop: CASSSGQTQHF. DNA for the CDR3: TGTGCCAGCAGTTCGGGACAGACCCAGCATTTT.

This chain uses TRBV6-5 with TRBJ1-6, with D possibly TRBD1 on 6 matching bases. Trimming took 6 bases from V and 7 from J, leaving 13 bases between them. CDR3 size: 14 residues. Germline assignment: CDR1 MNHEY and CDR2 SVGAGI. This CDR3 reads CASRNRERNSPLHF. In DNA, the CDR3 is TGTGCCAGCAGGAACAGGGAAAGAAATTCACCCCTCCACTTT.

This clone came up a few times. The DNA for the CDR3 is TGTGCCAGCAGTTATTCGACAGACACCGGGGAGCTGTTTTTT. Amino acids: CASSYSTDTGELFF. The chain has TRBV6-5 and TRBJ2-2; D is perhaps TRBD1 (5 bases). The CDR3 has 14 residues. Trimming took off 3 bases at V and 3 bases at J, with 8 bases between the two ends. The germline V gene has CDR1 MNHEY and CDR2 SVGAGI.

The CDR3 spells CASSLILGGTNEKLFF. The CDR3 nucleotides read TGTGCCAGCAGCTTAATCCTCGGGGGGACTAATGAAAAACTGTTTTTT. The chain links TRBV7-9 to TRBJ1-4, with D possibly TRBD1 on 5 matching bases. There are 16 residues in the CDR3. V lost 2 bases, J lost 2 bases, and 12 bases lay in between. In germline, CDR1 is SEHNR, CDR2 FQNEAQ (reference sequence). Based on the CDR3 plus reference TRBV7-9 and TRBJ1-4, the full variable domain is DTGVSQNPRHKITKRGQNVTFRCDPISEHNRLYWYRQTLGQGPEFLTYFQNEAQLEKSRLLSDRFSAERPKGSFSTLEIQRTEQGDSAMYLCASSLILGGTNEKLFFGSGTQLSVL.

A remark on this clone: Germline and junction disagree at one end, which may indicate a read error. This chain joins TRBV7-9 and TRBJ1-4; 9 bases fit TRBD1. This CDR3 has 16 residues. Germline V gene data show CDR1 as SEHNR and CDR2 as FQNEAQ (reference sequence). The CDR3 region has the DNA TGTTCCAGCAGCCACGGACCGACAGGGGGTCGAGAAAAACTGTTTTTT. It yields the protein CSSSHGPTGGREKLFF.

This sequence joins TRBV7-2 and TRBJ2-7; D is unresolved. Germline assignment: CDR1 SGHTA and CDR2 FQGNSA. This CDR3 comprises 14 residues. V lost 5 bases and J 5 bases, leaving 16 bases between the germline ends. CDR3 DNA: TGTGCCAGCAGCGACGACACCTTTACGGACGAGCAGTACTTC. It is translated as CASSDDTFTDEQYF.

The gene calls are TRBV18 and TRBJ2-6, with D possibly matching TRBD1 (6 bases). The CDR3 length is 19 residues. Germline CDR1 and CDR2: KGHSH and LQKENI. V lost 1 base, J lost 0 bases, and 16 bases lay in between. The CDR3 protein is CASSPLLVQGHSGANVLTF. The CDR3 DNA follows: TGTGCCAGCTCACCACTTCTCGTACAGGGCCACTCTGGGGCCAACGTCCTGACTTTC. Drawing the rest from reference TRBV18 and TRBJ2-6, the complete variable domain is NAGVMQNPRHLVRRRGQEARLRCSPMKGHSHVYWYRQLPEEGLKFMVYLQKENIIDESGMPKERFSAEFPKEGPSILRIQQVVRGDSAAYFCASSPLLVQGHSGANVLTFGAGSRLTVL.

The chain combines TRBV7-9 with TRBJ1-4; 10 bases are shared with TRBD1. Germline V gene sequence: CDR1 SEHNR, CDR2 FQNEAQ (reference sequence). The junction had 6 bases not matched to a gene; V was cut back by 3 bases and J by 8 bases. The CDR3 extends over 15 amino acids. The DNA of the CDR3 is TGTGCCAGCAGCTTTTTGACAGGGGGCCAAGAAAAACTGTTTTTT. Amino acid sequence: CASSFLTGGQEKLFF.

This clone appeared once. CDR3 coding DNA: TGCAGCGTTAAGGGGACAGATTCCTACGAGCAGTACTTC. It specifies CSVKGTDSYEQYF. The chain is built from TRBV29-1 and TRBJ2-7, with 7 bases lining up with TRBD1. The germline V gene encodes CDR1 SQVTM and CDR2 ANQGSEA. CDR3 length: 13 amino acids. Trimming at V came to 5 bases and at J to 1 base, leaving 5 bases not matched to a gene.

The chain uses TRBV5-1 and TRBJ2-7; the match to TRBD2 covers 8 bases. Trimming cost V 0 bases and J 3 bases; bases outside gene matches: 5. The CDR3 runs to 15 residues. Germline V gene sequence: CDR1 SGHRS, CDR2 YFSETQ. The CDR3: CASSLVRGGLYEQYF. The CDR3 coding sequence is TGCGCCAGCAGCTTGGTCCGGGGGGGCCTCTACGAGCAGTACTTC.

The chain joins TRBV7-6 to TRBJ2-2, with D unresolved. CDR3 length: 13 residues. Trimming took 5 bases from V and 5 from J, leaving 9 bases between them. Per germline, CDR1 SGHVS and CDR2 FNYEAQ. CDR3 sequence reads: CASSPGETGELFF. The CDR3 coding sequence is TGTGCCAGCAGCCCCGGAGAGACCGGGGAGCTGTTTTTT.

The CDR3 region has the DNA TGTGCCAGCTCACCACCCGGGTACAATGAGCAGTTCTTC. Residues: CASSPPGYNEQFF. This chain joins TRBV18 and TRBJ2-1; no clear D gene. The CDR3 runs to 13 residues. The germline V and J ends were trimmed by 0 bases and 4 bases, with 4 bases remaining between them. Per the germline V gene, CDR1 is KGHSH and CDR2 is LQKENI.

V is TRBV30 and J is TRBJ1-5; 7 bases fit TRBD1. The CDR3 covers 14 residues. Germline trimming cut 1 base from V and 4 bases from J; bases unmatched to any gene: 4. Germline loops: CDR1 GTSNPN, CDR2 SVGIG (reference sequence). CDR3 nucleotide sequence: TGTGCCTGGAGTGGTGGGACAGAGAATCAGCCCCAGCATTTT. Residues: CAWSGGTENQPQHF.

The V gene is TRBV5-1, the J gene TRBJ2-3; TRBD1 agrees at 8 bases. CDR1 and CDR2 (germline): SGHRS, YFSETQ. The junction had 9 bases not matched to a gene; V was cut back by 10 bases and J by 2 bases. CDR3 size: 14 residues. This CDR3 reads CASFDRGITDTQYF. CDR3 DNA sequence: TGCGCCTCCTTCGACAGGGGAATCACAGATACGCAGTATTTT.

This chain connects TRBV6-1 to TRBJ2-7, with D unresolved. The CDR3 has 12 residues. V shed 2 bases and J shed 4 bases, with 6 bases lying between them. Germline V lookup: CDR1 MNHNS, CDR2 SASEGT. For the CDR3, the DNA is TGTGCCAGCAGTGAAATCCCTTACGAGCAGTACTTC. Translation: CASSEIPYEQYF.

This chain uses TRBV30 with TRBJ1-4; 7 bases are shared with TRBD1. The J segment lost 3 bases and the V segment lost 3 bases, leaving 7 bases of the junction unmatched. The germline V gene encodes CDR1 GTSNPN and CDR2 SVGIG (reference sequence). The CDR3 sequence is 15 residues long. The CDR3 is CAWRDEDRPNEKLFF. The CDR3 DNA reads TGTGCCTGGAGGGACGAGGACAGGCCTAATGAAAAACTGTTTTTT.

The sample holds a few counts of this clone. The chain is built from TRBV6-5 and TRBJ1-1; D unclear. V was pared by 2 bases and J by 8 bases, with 15 bases between. The CDR3 covers 14 residues. The germline CDR1 and CDR2 sequences are MNHEY and SVGAGI. The CDR3 DNA is TGTGCCAGCAGTTACCTCAGTGGGCCGATGGAAGCTTTCTTT. This gives the protein CASSYLSGPMEAFF.